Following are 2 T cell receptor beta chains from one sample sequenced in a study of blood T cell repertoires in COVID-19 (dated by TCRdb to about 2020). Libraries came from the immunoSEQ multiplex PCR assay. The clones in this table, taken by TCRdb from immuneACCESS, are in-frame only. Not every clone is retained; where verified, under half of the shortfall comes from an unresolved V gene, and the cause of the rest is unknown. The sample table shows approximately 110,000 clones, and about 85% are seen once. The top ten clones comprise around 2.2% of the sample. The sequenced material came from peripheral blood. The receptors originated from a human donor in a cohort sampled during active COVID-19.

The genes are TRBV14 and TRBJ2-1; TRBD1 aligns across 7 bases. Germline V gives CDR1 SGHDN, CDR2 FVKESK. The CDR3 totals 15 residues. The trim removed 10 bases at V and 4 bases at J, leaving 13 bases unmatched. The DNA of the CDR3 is TGTGCCACCCAGCAAAGGGGGCCAGGGTACAATGAGCAGTTCTTC. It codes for CATQQRGPGYNEQFF.

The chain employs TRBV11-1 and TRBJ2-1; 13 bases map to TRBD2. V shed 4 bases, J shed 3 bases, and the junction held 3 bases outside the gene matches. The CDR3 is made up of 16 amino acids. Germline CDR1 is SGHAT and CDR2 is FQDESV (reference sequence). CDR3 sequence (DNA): TGTGCCAGCAGCTCTCGACTAGCGGGGGGCTACAATGAGCAGTTCTTC. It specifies CASSSRLAGGYNEQFF.